Presented here are 22 T cell receptor beta chains from one specimen sequenced in a study of blood T cell repertoires in COVID-19 (dated by TCRdb to between 2020 and 2021). Libraries were made using the immunoSEQ multiplex PCR assay. In its TCRdb copy, this immuneACCESS table keeps in-frame sequences only and misses some clones. Where compared with another copy, unresolved V genes explain less than half of these, and the others have no known cause. The sample has roughly 240,000 clones on record, approximately 87% of them singletons. The ten largest clones represent less than 6% of the sample. The sequencing input was peripheral blood. The source of these receptors is a man in his 60s who had recovered from COVID-19.

This clone was counted between two and nine times. The genes are TRBV3-1 (or the pseudogene TRBV3-2) and TRBJ2-7; 8 bases fit TRBD1. The germline gives CDR1 LGHDT, CDR2 YNNKEL (reference sequence). The CDR3 has 15 residues. J lost 5 bases, V lost 5 bases, and 11 bases had no gene match. The CDR3 sequence is CASSDNRRTGNEQYF. The CDR3 nucleotides are TGTGCCAGCAGCGATAATCGGCGGACAGGGAACGAGCAGTACTTC.

This clone was observed once. CDR3 in amino acids: CASGLGLAGASRDTQYF. The DNA for the CDR3 is TGTGCTAGTGGTTTGGGTCTAGCGGGGGCAAGTCGAGATACGCAGTATTTT. The chain has TRBV12-5 and TRBJ2-3; TRBD2 agrees at 10 bases. Germline V gene lookup returns CDR1 LGHNT and CDR2 FRNRAP. This CDR3 is built from 17 residues. J lost 5 bases, V lost 1 base, and 9 bases had no gene match.

J is TRBJ2-5 and V is TRBV28, with D possibly TRBD1 on 6 matching bases. Trimming took off 6 bases at V and 1 base at J, with 15 bases between the two ends. This CDR3 has 15 residues. Germline loops: CDR1 MDHEN, CDR2 SYDVKM. This CDR3 reads CASRKKDRTQETQYF. For the CDR3, the DNA is TGTGCCAGCAGAAAGAAAGACAGGACCCAAGAGACCCAGTACTTC.

The chain employs TRBV9 and TRBJ1-2; the D is unclear. Between the trimmed V and J ends, which lost 4 bases and 7 bases, there was a span of 14 bases. This CDR3 comprises 13 residues. CDR1 and CDR2 from the germline V gene are SGDLS and YYNGEE. In DNA form, the CDR3 reads TGTGCCAGCAGCCAAACCCCGCTCGGTGGCTACACCTTC. Its translation: CASSQTPLGGYTF.

This chain connects TRBV5-6 to TRBJ1-1; no firm D call. From germline, CDR1 is SGHDT and CDR2 YYEEEE. The CDR3 has 14 residues. Trimming cost V 4 bases and J 4 bases, with 14 bases left between them. This chain's CDR3 is CASSVTPSSTEAFF. CDR3 nucleotide sequence: TGTGCCAGCAGCGTGACCCCTAGCAGCACTGAAGCTTTCTTT.

Here the CDR3 DNA reads TGTGCCAGCAGTCCACACCCGACTAGCAGCTCCTACAATGAGCAGTTCTTC. Encoded protein: CASSPHPTSSSYNEQFF. The V and J genes are TRBV6-6 and TRBJ2-1; TRBD2 matches at 7 bases. V shed 5 bases and J 0 bases; nucleotides not matched to a gene: 10. Per germline, CDR1 MNHNY and CDR2 SVGAGI (reference sequence). The CDR3 consists of 17 residues.

This clone was detected once. The chain uses TRBV19 and TRBJ1-1; the D is unclear. V was shortened by 6 bases and J by 3 bases, with 14 bases between the two germline ends. Germline V gene sequence: CDR1 LNHDA, CDR2 SQIVND (reference sequence). This CDR3 contains 14 residues. The CDR3 region has the DNA TGTGCCAGTAGGGTATTCAAGCGCGACACTGAAGCTTTCTTT. It yields the protein CASRVFKRDTEAFF.

The V gene is TRBV30, the J gene TRBJ1-2, with TRBD1 as a possible D gene (5 bases). CDR3 length: 13 amino acids. In germline, CDR1 is GTSNPN, CDR2 SVGIG (reference sequence). V lost 2 bases and J 7 bases, leaving 14 bases between the germline ends. DNA for the CDR3: TGTGCCTGGAGTTGGGTCCAGGGCTCTGGCTACACCTTC. Translated: CAWSWVQGSGYTF.

The CDR3 DNA is TGTGCCAGCAGCTTAACCCTAGCGGGAGTAAAGGGTCAAGAGACCCAGTACTTC. This gives the protein CASSLTLAGVKGQETQYF. This chain connects TRBV7-9 to TRBJ2-5; 10 bases match TRBD2. This CDR3 has 18 residues. V was pared by 2 bases and J by 2 bases, with 11 bases of the junction left unmatched. Germline V gives CDR1 SEHNR, CDR2 FQNEAQ (reference sequence).

This clone was seen only a few times. The J gene is TRBJ2-7, the V gene TRBV5-1; TRBD2 aligns across 9 bases. Trimming removed 0 bases from V and 11 bases from J; junction bases left unmatched: 9. CDR1 and CDR2 (germline): SGHRS, YFSETQ. The CDR3 totals 14 residues. The CDR3 DNA reads TGCGCCAGCAGCTTGGCTCTGGCTAGCGGGGATAAGTACTTC. Translated, it gives CASSLALASGDKYF.

This clone came up a few times. The chain joins TRBV6-5 to TRBJ2-1; D is possibly TRBD1 (5 bases). Trimming shortened V by 2 bases and J by 4 bases, and 12 bases separated the two germline ends. CDR3 length: 15 amino acids. The germline V gene encodes CDR1 MNHEY and CDR2 SVGAGI. CDR3 DNA: TGTGCCAGCAGTTACGGCCAGGGCTTGTACAATGAGCAGTTCTTC. It yields the protein CASSYGQGLYNEQFF.

The chain is built from TRBV10-2 and TRBJ2-1, with 9 nucleotides matching TRBD2. CDR1 WSHSY and CDR2 SAAADI come from the germline V gene. V shed 0 bases, J shed 7 bases, and the junction held 10 bases outside the gene matches. There are 17 residues in the CDR3. The DNA for the CDR3 is TGCGCCAGCAGTGAGTCTACCATAGCGGGGGTCTTTAATGAGCAGTTCTTC. Protein product: CASSESTIAGVFNEQFF.

This clone was found once. J is TRBJ2-3 and V is TRBV4-2; D perhaps matches TRBD1 (5 bases). Germline V gene sequence: CDR1 LGHNA, CDR2 YNFKEQ. This CDR3 contains 15 residues. V was clipped by 0 bases and J by 0 bases, with 7 bases between them. The CDR3 protein is CASSQETESTDTQYF. DNA for the CDR3: TGTGCCAGCAGCCAAGAGACAGAGAGCACAGATACGCAGTATTTT.

The chain employs TRBV6-5 and TRBJ1-5, with 9 bases aligning to TRBD1. After removal of 5 bases from V and 4 bases from J, the junction contained 6 bases not matched to a gene. From germline, CDR1 is MNHEY and CDR2 SVGAGI. The CDR3 covers 15 residues. CDR3 amino acids: CASSLDRGSNQPQHF. The CDR3 DNA sequence: TGTGCCAGCAGTCTAGACAGGGGGTCAAATCAGCCCCAGCATTTT.

The chain recombines TRBV27 with TRBJ2-7, with 9 bases that match TRBD2. Germline V gene sequence: CDR1 MNHEY, CDR2 SMNVEV (reference sequence). This CDR3 spans 16 amino acids. The V segment lost 5 bases and the J segment 1 base; nucleotides outside the gene matches: 9. The CDR3 spells CASSPTRSGRSYEQYF. CDR3 DNA sequence: TGTGCCAGCAGTCCCACTCGGAGCGGGAGGTCCTACGAGCAGTACTTC.

The chain has TRBV7-3 and TRBJ2-5; 7 positions agree with TRBD1. CDR3 length equals 12 residues. Germline V CDR1 and CDR2: SGHTA, FQGTGA. The CDR3 reads CGAGGFQETQYF. The CDR3 coding sequence is TGTGGGGCAGGGGGTTTTCAAGAGACCCAGTACTTC.

The V call is TRBV20-1, the J call TRBJ2-3; 10 nucleotides match TRBD2. Germline V gene data show CDR1 as DFQATT and CDR2 as SNEGSKA (reference sequence). V was pared by 3 bases and J by 2 bases, with 8 bases of the junction left unmatched. This CDR3 is 16 amino acids long. This CDR3 is CSASGLAGDFTDTQYF. In DNA, the CDR3 is TGCAGTGCTAGTGGGCTAGCGGGGGACTTCACAGATACGCAGTATTTT.

The V gene is TRBV19, the J gene TRBJ1-5; TRBD1 aligns across 12 bases. In germline, CDR1 is LNHDA, CDR2 SQIVND (reference sequence). Unmatched junction bases numbered 7, after V lost 3 bases and J lost 7 bases. This CDR3 comprises 16 residues. CDR3 DNA: TGTGCCAGTAGTATTCCGGGACAGGGGGCGCGGCAGCCCCAGCATTTT. It is translated as CASSIPGQGARQPQHF. Looking up the rest from reference TRBV19 and TRBJ1-5 gives the full variable domain: DGGITQSPKYLFRKEGQNVTLSCEQNLNHDAMYWYRQDPGQGLRLIYYSQIVNDFQKGDIAEGYSVSREKKESFPLTVTSAQKNPTAFYLCASSIPGQGARQPQHFGDGTRLSIL.

The genes are TRBV28 and TRBJ1-1, with a possible D match to TRBD1 (5 bases). Trimming removed 1 base at V and 3 bases at J, with 12 bases between. This CDR3 is 15 amino acids long. Germline loops: CDR1 MDHEN, CDR2 SYDVKM. The CDR3 DNA follows: TGTGCCAGCAGTTTATTGGCAGGGTCATACACTGAAGCTTTCTTT. It translates to CASSLLAGSYTEAFF. Full variable domain (missing parts from reference TRBV28 and TRBJ1-1): DVKVTQSSRYLVKRTGEKVFLECVQDMDHENMFWYRQDPGLGLRLIYFSYDVKMKEKGDIPEGYSVSREKKERFSLILESASTNQTSMYLCASSLLAGSYTEAFFGQGTRLTVV.

The chain uses TRBV7-9 and TRBJ1-1; 7 bases line up with TRBD1. Losses at the gene ends were 5 bases for V and 10 bases for J; bases not matched to a gene: 10. CDR3 size: 13 residues. Germline assignment: CDR1 SEHNR and CDR2 FQNEAQ (reference sequence). The CDR3 DNA is TGTGCCAGCAGCCCACGGCCGGGACAGCGAGCTTTCTTT. Protein: CASSPRPGQRAFF.

The chain has TRBV4-1 and TRBJ1-1; TRBD1 is a possible D gene (6 bases). Per the germline V gene, CDR1 is MGHRA and CDR2 is YSYEKL. This CDR3 comprises 13 residues. The V gene lost 6 bases and the J gene lost 0 bases, with 8 bases spanning the gap. The CDR3 coding sequence is TGCGCCAGCAGGGACAGAATGAACACTGAAGCTTTCTTT. This encodes CASRDRMNTEAFF.

There are a few counts of this clone. This sequence joins TRBV19 and TRBJ2-1, with TRBD2 as a possible D gene (6 bases). Germline V gene lookup returns CDR1 LNHDA and CDR2 SQIVND (reference sequence). The length of the CDR3 is 17 residues. The V and J ends lost 4 bases and 3 bases respectively, with 19 bases between them. The chain's CDR3 is CASSKSLADPLYNEQFF. For the CDR3, the DNA is TGTGCCAGTAGTAAAAGCTTAGCGGACCCTCTCTACAATGAGCAGTTCTTC. The full variable domain, in which reference TRBV19 and TRBJ2-1 provide the parts outside the CDR3, is DGGITQSPKYLFRKEGQNVTLSCEQNLNHDAMYWYRQDPGQGLRLIYYSQIVNDFQKGDIAEGYSVSREKKESFPLTVTSAQKNPTAFYLCASSKSLADPLYNEQFFGPGTRLTVL.